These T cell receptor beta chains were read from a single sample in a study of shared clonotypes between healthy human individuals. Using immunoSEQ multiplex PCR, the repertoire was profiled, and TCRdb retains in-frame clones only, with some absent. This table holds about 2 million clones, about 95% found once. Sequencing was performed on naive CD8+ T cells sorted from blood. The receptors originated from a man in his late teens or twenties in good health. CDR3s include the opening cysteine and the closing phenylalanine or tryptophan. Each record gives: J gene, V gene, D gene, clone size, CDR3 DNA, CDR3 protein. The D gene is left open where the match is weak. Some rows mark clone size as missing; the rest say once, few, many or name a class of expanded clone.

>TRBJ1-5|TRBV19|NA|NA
TGTGCCAGTAGTATGCAAGGGGTAGTCAGTCAGCCCCAGCATTTT
CASSMQGVVSQPQHF
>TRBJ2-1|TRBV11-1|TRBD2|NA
TGTGCCAGCAGCACAAGGCCCTCGGGACTAGCGGGAGTCAATGAGCAGTTCTTC
CASSTRPSGLAGVNEQFF
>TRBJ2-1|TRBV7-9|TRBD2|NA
TGTGCCAGCAGCCCACTTAATGGGCTAGCGGGGGTCAACAATGAGCAGTTCTTC
CASSPLNGLAGVNNEQFF
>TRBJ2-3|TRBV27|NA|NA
TGTGCCAGCAGTTTTCTACAGGTCACAGATACGCAGTATTTT
CASSFLQVTDTQYF
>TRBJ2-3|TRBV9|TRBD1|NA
TGTGCCAGCAGCGTAGAGGGGACAGACACAGATACGCAGTATTTT
CASSVEGTDTDTQYF
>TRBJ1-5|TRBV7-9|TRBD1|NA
TGTGCCAGCAGCCCCGCGGGGCCACAGGGGCGCAATCAGCCCCAGCATTTT
CASSPAGPQGRNQPQHF
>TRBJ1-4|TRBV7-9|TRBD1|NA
TGTGCCAGCAGCGTAGGGGGCGAGGGTGAAGAAAAACTGTTTTTT
CASSVGGEGEEKLFF
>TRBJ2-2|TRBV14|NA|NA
TGTGCCAGCAGCCAAGAAGTGGGGTTGAGCACCGGGGAGCTGTTTTTT
CASSQEVGLSTGELFF
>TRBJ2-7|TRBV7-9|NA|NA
TGTGCTAGCAGCTTAGGGTCCTACGAGCAGTACTTC
CASSLGSYEQYF
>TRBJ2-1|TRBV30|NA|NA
TGTGCCTGTTCCCCGGGCACGGGGGAGCAGTTCTTC
CACSPGTGEQFF
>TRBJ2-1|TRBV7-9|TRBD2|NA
TGTGCCAGCAGCCCCCCATTAGCGGGAGAAGGGGATGAGCAGTTCTTC
CASSPPLAGEGDEQFF
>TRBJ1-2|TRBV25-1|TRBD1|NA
TGTGCCAGCAGTGAATGGGGGACAGCAACTAACTATGGCTACACCTTC
CASSEWGTATNYGYTF
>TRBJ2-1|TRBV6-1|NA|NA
TGTGCCAGCGGGAGCAGCTCCTACAATGAGCAGTTCTTC
CASGSSSYNEQFF
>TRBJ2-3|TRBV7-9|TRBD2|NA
TGTGCCAGCAGCCGGAATAGCGGGGGGGAAACAGATACGCAGTATTTT
CASSRNSGGETDTQYF
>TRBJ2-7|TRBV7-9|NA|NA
TGTGCCAGCAGCTTAAACTCTCCCCATTCCTACGAGCAGTACTTC
CASSLNSPHSYEQYF
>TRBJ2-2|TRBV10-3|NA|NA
TGTGCCATCAGTGAGTCAGGGCAGGCGGCGAACACCGGGGAGCTGTTTTTT
CAISESGQAANTGELFF
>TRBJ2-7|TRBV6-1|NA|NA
TGTGCCAGCAGCCCGGGACTCTCCTACGAGCAGTACTTC
CASSPGLSYEQYF
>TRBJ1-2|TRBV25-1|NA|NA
TGTGCCAGCTCTTCTGACCACATCTATGGCTACACCTTC
CASSSDHIYGYTF
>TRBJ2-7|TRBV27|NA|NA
TGTGCCAGCAGTTTTAAGGCGGGGTTATACGAGCAGTACTTC
CASSFKAGLYEQYF
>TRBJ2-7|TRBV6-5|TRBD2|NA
TGTGCCAGCAGTTACTCGTGGGAGGGCCCCTACGAGCAGTACTTC
CASSYSWEGPYEQYF
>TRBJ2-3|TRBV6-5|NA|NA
TGTGCCAGCAGCCAGACTGACACAGATACGCAGTATTTT
CASSQTDTDTQYF
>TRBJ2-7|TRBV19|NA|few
TGTGCCAGTAGTATAGGCCACAGCTACGAGCAGTACTTC
CASSIGHSYEQYF
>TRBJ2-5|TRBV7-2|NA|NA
TGTGCCAGCAGCTCCCCGGGCCCACCTTTGGGGGAGACCCAGTACTTC
CASSSPGPPLGETQYF
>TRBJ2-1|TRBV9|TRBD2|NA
TGTGCCAGCAGCCCCACTAGCGGGGTATGGGGGAAGAATGAGCAGTTCTTC
CASSPTSGVWGKNEQFF
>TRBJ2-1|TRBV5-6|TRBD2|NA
TGTGCCAGCAGCTTAGGCGGGAGCTTTTACAATGAGCAGTTCTTC
CASSLGGSFYNEQFF
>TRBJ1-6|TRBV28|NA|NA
TGTGCCAGCAGTTTAAGGCAGGGGACCTATAATTCACCCCTCCACTTT
CASSLRQGTYNSPLHF
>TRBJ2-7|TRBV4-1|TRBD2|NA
TGCGCCAGCAGCCCTGGACTAGCGGGAGTACCGTACTTC
CASSPGLAGVPYF
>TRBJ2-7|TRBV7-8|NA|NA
TGTGCCAGCATATCAGGGGAACCAGGATACGAGCAGTACTTC
CASISGEPGYEQYF
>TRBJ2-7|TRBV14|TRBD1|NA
TGTGCCAGCAGCGTCGGGACAGGGGTTTCCTACGAGCAGTACTTC
CASSVGTGVSYEQYF
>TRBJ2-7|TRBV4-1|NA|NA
TGCGCCAGCAGCCGGTCAGTGGGGGTTAACTCCTACGAGCAGTACTTC
CASSRSVGVNSYEQYF
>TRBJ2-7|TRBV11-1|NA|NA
TGTGCCAGCAGCGACGCCGGCTCGATCTACGAGCAGTACTTC
CASSDAGSIYEQYF
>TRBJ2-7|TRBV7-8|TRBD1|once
TGTGCCAGCAGTTATGGGACAGGTAGCTACGAGCAGTACTTC
CASSYGTGSYEQYF
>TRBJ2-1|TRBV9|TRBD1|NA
TGTGCCAGCAGCGTATCCCAGGGGGCTGTCAATGAGCAGTTCTTC
CASSVSQGAVNEQFF
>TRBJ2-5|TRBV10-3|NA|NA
TGTGCCATCAGTGAGTCAGGAGGGGTAGGGGAGACCCAGTACTTC
CAISESGGVGETQYF
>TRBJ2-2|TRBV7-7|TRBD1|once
TGTGCTAGCAGCTTAGCCGGGACAGGCCGGGGCGGGGAGCTGTTTTTT
CASSLAGTGRGGELFF
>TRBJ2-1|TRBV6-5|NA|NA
TGTGCCAGCAGTTTTGCAGGGTATGAGCAGTTCTTC
CASSFAGYEQFF
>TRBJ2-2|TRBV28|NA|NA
TGTGCCAGCAGTTTATTCGGGAACACCGGGGAGCTGTTTTTT
CASSLFGNTGELFF
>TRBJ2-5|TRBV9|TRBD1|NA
TGTGCCAGCAGCATTCGACAGGGTCACCAAGAGACCCAGTACTTC
CASSIRQGHQETQYF
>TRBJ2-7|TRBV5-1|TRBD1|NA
TGCGCCAGCAGCTTATACACTTCAGGGGGCTCCTACGAGCAGTACTTC
CASSLYTSGGSYEQYF
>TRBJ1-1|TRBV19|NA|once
TGTGCCAGTAGTATCTGGAGAAACACTGAAGCTTTCTTT
CASSIWRNTEAFF
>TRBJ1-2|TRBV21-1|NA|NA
TGTGCCAGCAGCAAAGAACAGGTGTCTGGCTACACCTTC
CASSKEQVSGYTF
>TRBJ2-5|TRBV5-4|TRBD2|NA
TGTGCCAGCAGCTACATAGCGGGAGGAACCCCAGAGACCCAGTACTTC
CASSYIAGGTPETQYF
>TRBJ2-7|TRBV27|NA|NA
TGTGCCAGCAGTTTATCCCAAGCCTTTTACGAGCAGTACTTC
CASSLSQAFYEQYF
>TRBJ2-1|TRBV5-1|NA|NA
TGCGCCAGCAGCCCAACAGCGGGACAATACAATGAGCAGTTCTTC
CASSPTAGQYNEQFF
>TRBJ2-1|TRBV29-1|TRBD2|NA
TGCAGCGTTGAGGCGGGGGGTAATGAGCAGTTCTTC
CSVEAGGNEQFF
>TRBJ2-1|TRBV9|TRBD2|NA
TGTGCCAGCAGCGCGGGACTAGCTGGGGACAATGAGCAGTTCTTC
CASSAGLAGDNEQFF
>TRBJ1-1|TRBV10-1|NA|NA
TGCGCCAGCAGTGAGGCAGGGGATATCCGAGCTTTCTTT
CASSEAGDIRAFF